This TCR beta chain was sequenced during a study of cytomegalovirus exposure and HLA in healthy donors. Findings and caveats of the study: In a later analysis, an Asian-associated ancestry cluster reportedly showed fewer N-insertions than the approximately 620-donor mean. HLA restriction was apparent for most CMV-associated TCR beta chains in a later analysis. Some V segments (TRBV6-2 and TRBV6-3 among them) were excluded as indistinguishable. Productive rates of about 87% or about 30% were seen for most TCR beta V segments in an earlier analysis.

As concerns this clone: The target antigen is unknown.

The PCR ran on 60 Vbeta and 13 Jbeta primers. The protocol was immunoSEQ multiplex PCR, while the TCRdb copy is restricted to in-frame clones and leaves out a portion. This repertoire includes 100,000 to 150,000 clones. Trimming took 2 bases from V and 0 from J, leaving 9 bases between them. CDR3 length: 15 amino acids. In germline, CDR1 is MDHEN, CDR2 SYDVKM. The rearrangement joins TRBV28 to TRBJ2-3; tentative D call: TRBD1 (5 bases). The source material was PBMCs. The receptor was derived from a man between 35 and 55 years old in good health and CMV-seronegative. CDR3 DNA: TGTGCCAGCAGTTTAGAGACAGATAGCACAGATACGCAGTATTTT. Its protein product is CASSLETDSTDTQYF.